The TCR beta chain under discussion was sequenced for a study of blood T cell repertoires in COVID-19. Authors' data handling: Estimates of nucleated cell counts were drawn from the amplification of reference gene primers. Some clones are missing from TCRdb's copy, which holds only in-frame ones; the method was immunoSEQ multiplex PCR. V, J and clone size are taken as reported in that table, and D and trimming were inferred from the DNA itself. The sample lists 220,000 or so clones, about nine tenths occurring once. This clone was recorded only once. A case of COVID-19 had been met by exposed participants within 2 weeks before study entry. CDR1 and CDR2 from the germline V gene are LGHDT and YNNKEL (reference sequence). There are 20 residues in the CDR3. Trimming took 5 bases from V and 6 from J; bases not matched to a gene: 20.

This chain joins TRBV3-1 (or the pseudogene TRBV3-2) and TRBJ2-2, with 11 nucleotides matching TRBD2. The sequence came from a man in his fifties or sixties who had been exposed to COVID-19. The sequenced sample consisted of PBMCs or T cells enriched from blood (not recorded which). CDR3 sequence (DNA): TGTGCCAGCAGCTCCACACCTACACTAGCGGGGGCCAGACCCCCCGGGGAGCTGTTTTTT. Its protein product is CASSSTPTLAGARPPGELFF.